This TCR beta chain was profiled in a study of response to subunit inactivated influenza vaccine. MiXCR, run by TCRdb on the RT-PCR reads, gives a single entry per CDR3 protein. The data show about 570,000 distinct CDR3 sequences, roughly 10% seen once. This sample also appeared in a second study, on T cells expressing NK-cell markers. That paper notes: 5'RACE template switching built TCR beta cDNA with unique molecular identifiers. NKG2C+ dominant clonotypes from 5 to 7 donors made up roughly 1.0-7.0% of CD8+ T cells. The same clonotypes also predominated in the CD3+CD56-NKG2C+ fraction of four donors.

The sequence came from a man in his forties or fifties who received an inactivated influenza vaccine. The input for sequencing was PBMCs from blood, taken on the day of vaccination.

The CDR3 DNA reads TGTGCCAGCAGTCTTCTGAGACTTACTGAGCAGTTCTTC. Translated: CASSLLRLTEQFF. This sequence joins TRBV6-2 or TRBV6-3 and TRBJ2-1, with D hard to call. Trimming stripped 5 bases from V and 9 bases from J, with 14 bases between. This CDR3 spans 13 amino acids. Germline V lookup: CDR1 MNHEY, CDR2 SVGEGT.